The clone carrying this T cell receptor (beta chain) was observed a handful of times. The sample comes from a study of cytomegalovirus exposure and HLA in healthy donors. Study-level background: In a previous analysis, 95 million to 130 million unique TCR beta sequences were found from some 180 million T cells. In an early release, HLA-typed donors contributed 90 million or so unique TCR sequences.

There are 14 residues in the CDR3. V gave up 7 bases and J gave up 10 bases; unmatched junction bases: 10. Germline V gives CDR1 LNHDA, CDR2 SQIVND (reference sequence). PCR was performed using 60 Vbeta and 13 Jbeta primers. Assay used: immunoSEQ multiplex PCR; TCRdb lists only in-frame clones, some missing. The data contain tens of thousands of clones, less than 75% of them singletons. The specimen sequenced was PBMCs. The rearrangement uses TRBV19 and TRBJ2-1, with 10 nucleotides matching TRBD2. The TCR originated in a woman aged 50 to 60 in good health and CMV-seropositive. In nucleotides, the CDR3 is TGTGCCAGTACCCCGGGACTAGCGAATCTCGAGCAGTTCTTC. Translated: CASTPGLANLEQFF.